This T cell receptor (beta chain) was captured in a study of spatial heterogeneity in lung cancer. Study information: Each time, sequencing found more beta-chain sequences than alpha-chain sequences. Broader study findings: Follow-up blood showed ubiquitous expanded tumor TCRs less than blood at resection did.

Time point in this sample: sample taken at primary tumor resection. In each case, whole RNA from tumor, nontumor lung or frozen PBMC was sequenced unsorted. Some 72 TRACERx patients with early, untreated non-small cell lung cancer donated samples. This clonotype was detected many times. Its cognate antigen is unknown. The CDR3 is 13 residues long. Germline V gives CDR1 GTSNPN, CDR2 SVGIG (reference sequence). V was trimmed by 4 bases and J by 0 bases, leaving 9 bases between them. TCRdb reprocessed the 5' RACE reads with MiXCR, giving one entry per CDR3 protein. The data contain roughly 49,000 distinct CDR3 sequences, roughly 7% of them seen just once; the ten biggest clones take up about 3.1%.

The V gene is TRBV30, the J gene TRBJ1-2; no reliable D call. Sequencing was performed on PBMCs, taken at surgery. The TCR comes from a female donor with early-stage non-small cell lung cancer. CDR3 sequence (DNA): TGTGCCTGGACCGGACTGCCTAACTATGGCTACACCTTC. It yields the protein CAWTGLPNYGYTF.